Listed below are T cell receptor beta chains from one sample, sequenced in a study of OX40 agonist ivuxolimab in advanced cancers. Profiling relied on immunoSEQ multiplex PCR, and the TCRdb table lists in-frame clones only, not all of them. Of around 31,000 clones detected, roughly 90% appear once; the ten largest clones hold around 27%. This material consisted of CD4+ or CD8+ T cells sorted from blood, taken in a trial of the OX40 agonist ivuxolimab. Receptor source: an adult with an advanced solid tumor such as melanoma, head and neck, liver or kidney cancer. Both conserved end residues are part of each CDR3. Each record gives: D gene, clone size, V gene, J gene, CDR3 DNA, CDR3 protein. D genes are given only for firm matches. Size values are once, few and many counts, or a class for expanded clones, and some rows have none.

>TRBD1|NA|TRBV6-5|TRBJ2-5
TGTGCCAGCACCAGCAGGGGGTCAGAAGAGACCCAGTACTTC
CASTSRGSEETQYF
>NA|NA|TRBV19|TRBJ1-1
TGTGCCAGTAGCACCGGGACAATGAACACTGAAGCTTTCTTT
CASSTGTMNTEAFF
>TRBD2|NA|TRBV7-9|TRBJ2-7
TGTGCCAGCAGCTCCCTAGCGGGAGGGACCTCCTACGAGCAGTACTTC
CASSSLAGGTSYEQYF
>NA|NA|TRBV28|TRBJ1-1
TGTGCCAGCAGTTCGGGACAACCAACCCCCATGAACACTGAAGCTTTCTTT
CASSSGQPTPMNTEAFF
>NA|NA|TRBV10-1|TRBJ2-7
TGCGCCAGCAGTCCAGTCGACTACGAGCAGTACTTC
CASSPVDYEQYF
>NA|NA|TRBV11-2|TRBJ1-1
TGTGCCAGCAGGCGGTTGAACACTGAAGCTTTCTTT
CASRRLNTEAFF
>TRBD1|NA|TRBV25-1|TRBJ2-6
TGTGCCAGCAGGATGACAGGGGGGTCTGGGGCCAACGTCCTGACTTTC
CASRMTGGSGANVLTF
>NA|NA|TRBV29-1|TRBJ1-1
TGCAGCGCCGCGGCCTACACTGAAGCTTTCTTT
CSAAAYTEAFF
>NA|NA|TRBV6-6|TRBJ1-2
TGTGCCAGCAGTTATGGGACTAACTATGGCTACACCTTC
CASSYGTNYGYTF
>NA|NA|TRBV19|TRBJ2-7
TGTGCCAGTAGTGCAGGGAGCTACGAGCAGTACTTC
CASSAGSYEQYF
>TRBD2|NA|TRBV27|TRBJ2-1
TGTGCCAGCCCCCGCCCCCTAGCGGGAGTCGGTTGTATTTGCCCCTACAATGAGCAGTTCTTC
CASPRPLAGVGCICPYNEQFF
>NA|NA|TRBV6-5|TRBJ2-7
TGTGCCAGCAGTTACAGCGTCGACATATCCTACGAGCAGTACTTC
CASSYSVDISYEQYF
>TRBD1|NA|TRBV19|TRBJ2-1
TGTGCCAGTAGTTTACAGGGGGAAGGCGCCTACAATGAGCAGTTCTTC
CASSLQGEGAYNEQFF
>NA|NA|TRBV5-6|TRBJ2-7
TGTGCCAGCAGCTTTTTAGGGTCCTACGAGCAGTACTTC
CASSFLGSYEQYF
>TRBD2|NA|TRBV5-5|TRBJ2-7
TGTGCCAGCAGCCCCATAGCGGGGTCGAACTACGAGCAGTACTTC
CASSPIAGSNYEQYF
>NA|NA|TRBV9|TRBJ2-5
TGTGCCAGCAGCGAAGAGGACGGTTCACTTCAAGAGACCCAGTACTTC
CASSEEDGSLQETQYF
>NA|NA|TRBV27|TRBJ2-2
TGTGCCAGCAGTTTATCGGGGAACGGGGAGCTGTTTTTT
CASSLSGNGELFF
>TRBD2|NA|TRBV9|TRBJ2-3
TGTGCCAGCAGCGTCGGGGGGGGACCCACAGATACGCAGTATTTT
CASSVGGGPTDTQYF
>NA|NA|TRBV5-5|TRBJ2-2
TGTGCCAGCAGCTCTTTCGACTCGAACACCGGGGAGCTGTTTTTT
CASSSFDSNTGELFF
>TRBD1|NA|TRBV5-1|TRBJ2-7
TGCGCCAGCAGCTTGGACAGGGGGATTTGGTACGAGCAGTACTTC
CASSLDRGIWYEQYF
>TRBD1|NA|TRBV30|TRBJ1-1
TGTGCCTGGAGTGTAGAGGTCAGGACAGGGCGGAACACTGAAGCTTTCTTT
CAWSVEVRTGRNTEAFF
>NA|NA|TRBV10-3|TRBJ2-7
TGTGCCATCACCCACGAGCAGTACTTC
CAITHEQYF
>NA|NA|TRBV29-1|TRBJ2-7
TGCAGCGTTGGGAAGGAGTCCTACGAGCAGTACTTC
CSVGKESYEQYF
>NA|once|TRBV7-9|TRBJ2-1
TGTGCCAGCAGCTTAGGGGGGTTCTCCTACAATGAGCAGTTCTTC
CASSLGGFSYNEQFF
>NA|NA|TRBV30|TRBJ2-4
TGTGCCTGGAGTGGGACCACCATTCAGTACTTC
CAWSGTTIQYF
>NA|NA|TRBV6-5|TRBJ2-2
TGTGCCAGCAGTTACGGTCAAAAGGTCGCCGGGGAGCTGTTTTTT
CASSYGQKVAGELFF
>NA|NA|TRBV28|TRBJ2-7
TGTGCCAGCGCTTACGCGGCCAAAGACTACGAGCAGTACTTC
CASAYAAKDYEQYF
>TRBD1|NA|TRBV19|TRBJ1-5
TGTGCCAGTAGGGATTTGAAGGGGGCCCAACGGAATTCCAATCAGCCCCAGCATTTT
CASRDLKGAQRNSNQPQHF
>TRBD1|once|TRBV7-9|TRBJ2-1
TGTGCCAGCAGCGTAACTTGGCCGGGACAGGGTTTTAAGAATGAGCAGTTCTTC
CASSVTWPGQGFKNEQFF
>NA|NA|TRBV11-1|TRBJ1-2
TGTGCCAGCAGTAATTTCTCGCGAGGCTACACCTTC
CASSNFSRGYTF
>NA|NA|TRBV4-1|TRBJ2-3
TGCGCCAGCAGCTCCTCGGAGGGGGTGGCAGATACGCAGTATTTT
CASSSSEGVADTQYF
>NA|once|TRBV7-3|TRBJ2-7
TGTGCCAGCAGCTTAGATGTGGCCTACGAGCAGTACTTC
CASSLDVAYEQYF
>NA|NA|TRBV4-1|TRBJ1-2
TGCGCCAGCAGCGGTGGGGGGGTTGGAGGCTACACCTTC
CASSGGGVGGYTF
>NA|NA|TRBV9|TRBJ2-7
TGTGCCAGCAGCCCACCCAGGGCGACAGGTGGAGAGTTC
CASSPPRATGGEF
>TRBD2|NA|TRBV6-4|TRBJ2-1
TGTGCCAGCAGTGAAGAAGGGACTAGCGGGGTAAATGAGCAGTTCTTC
CASSEEGTSGVNEQFF
>NA|NA|TRBV5-6|TRBJ2-4
TGTGCCAGCAGCTATACCCCTCTCGAGGCCAAAAACATTCAGTACTTC
CASSYTPLEAKNIQYF
>TRBD2|NA|TRBV6-6|TRBJ2-1
TGTGCCAGCAGTTACGGTGCGGGGGGGATCAATGAGCAGTTCTTC
CASSYGAGGINEQFF
>NA|NA|TRBV5-1|TRBJ2-7
TGCGCCAGCAGTCAGTGGTGGGAGCAGATCCACGAGCAGTACTTC
CASSQWWEQIHEQYF
>NA|once|TRBV7-8|TRBJ2-1
TGTGCCAGCAGCTCAGCAGTCTGGGGTGAGCAGTTCTTC
CASSSAVWGEQFF
>NA|NA|TRBV4-1|TRBJ1-5
TGCGCCAGCAGCCGACTCGCGGGCGGTAGTCAGCCCCAGCATTTT
CASSRLAGGSQPQHF
>NA|NA|TRBV9|TRBJ1-3
TGTGCCAGCAGCGTAGCCGGAAATGGAAACACCATATATTTT
CASSVAGNGNTIYF
>NA|few|TRBV19|TRBJ2-7
TGTGCCAGTGGACCGGGCAGGGAATACGAGCAGTACTTC
CASGPGREYEQYF
>NA|NA|TRBV27|TRBJ1-1
TGTGCCAGCAGACCCGGGGGGGAGACTGAAGCTTTCTTT
CASRPGGETEAFF
>NA|NA|TRBV9|TRBJ2-7
TGTGCCAGCAGCGTAGTTGGGGTCCCCGACGAGCAGTACTTC
CASSVVGVPDEQYF
>TRBD1|NA|TRBV19|TRBJ1-6
TGTGCCAGTAGTATACAGGGGGCGGTTTCACCCCTCCACTTT
CASSIQGAVSPLHF
>TRBD1|once|TRBV19|TRBJ2-5
TGTGCCAGTAGACCACTCTCGACAGGGGCCGAGACCCAGTACTTC
CASRPLSTGAETQYF
>TRBD1|NA|TRBV11-2|TRBJ1-1
TGTGCCAGCAGCACGGACAGGGCGTCTGAAGCTTTCTTT
CASSTDRASEAFF
>TRBD1|NA|TRBV12-5|TRBJ1-2
TGTGCTAGTGGTTTGGCGACAGGGGTAGACTATGGCTACACCTTC
CASGLATGVDYGYTF
>TRBD2|NA|TRBV9|TRBJ2-1
TGTGCCAGCAGCGTAACTAGCGGGGATACACTGGGACGCTATGAGCAGTTCTTC
CASSVTSGDTLGRYEQFF
>TRBD2|NA|TRBV4-1|TRBJ2-7
TGCGCCAGCAGCCAAGGACTAGCGGAAATTTACGAGCAGTACTTC
CASSQGLAEIYEQYF
>NA|NA|TRBV2|TRBJ1-2
TGTGCCAGCAGTGATTCCCTCAATGGCTACACCTTC
CASSDSLNGYTF
>TRBD1|NA|TRBV27|TRBJ2-1
TGTGCCAGCAGGCACAGGGGCTCCTACAATGAGCAGTTCTTC
CASRHRGSYNEQFF
>NA|NA|TRBV4-3|TRBJ2-1
TGCGCCAGCAGCCAGGGGCCTGGGACTGAGCAGTTCTTC
CASSQGPGTEQFF
>NA|once|TRBV28|TRBJ2-7
TGTGCCAGCAGCGACAGCTACGAGCAGTACTTC
CASSDSYEQYF